A selection of T cell receptor beta chains follows, all from one sample in a study of OX40 agonist ivuxolimab in advanced cancers. Method: immunoSEQ multiplex PCR; TCRdb's copy keeps in-frame clones and lacks some. The top ten hold less than 65% of the sample, which has about 18,000 clones, 75% to 90% seen once. This sample comprised CD4+ or CD8+ T cells sorted from blood, obtained in a trial of the OX40 agonist ivuxolimab. These TCRs come from an adult with an advanced solid tumor such as melanoma, head and neck, liver or kidney cancer. CDR3s include the opening cysteine and the closing phenylalanine or tryptophan. The D gene is left open where the match is weak. Size is stated for part of the rows, as once, few or many counts, or as a class when the clone is expanded.

d_gene	abundance	v_gene	j_gene	CDR3aa	CDR3nt
TRBD1	-	TRBV27	TRBJ1-4	CASSYQGGNEKLFF	TGTGCCAGCAGTTATCAGGGGGGTAATGAAAAACTGTTTTTT
TRBD1	-	TRBV5-1	TRBJ1-1	CASSLTGGRVGTEAFF	TGCGCCAGCAGCTTGACAGGGGGACGGGTAGGGACTGAAGCTTTCTTT
TRBD2	hyperexpanded	TRBV6-5	TRBJ2-7	CASSYGGGGYEQYF	TGTGCCAGCAGTTACGGGGGGGGAGGCTACGAGCAGTACTTC
-	-	TRBV4-1	TRBJ2-1	CASSQVNEQFF	TGCGCCAGCAGCCAAGTTAATGAGCAGTTCTTC
-	-	TRBV19	TRBJ2-7	CASSMGLRREQYF	TGTGCCAGTAGTATGGGTCTCCGGAGGGAGCAGTACTTC
-	-	TRBV9	TRBJ1-6	CASSVGLSRDSPLHF	TGTGCCAGCAGCGTAGGCCTTTCTCGGGATTCACCCCTCCACTTT
-	once	TRBV6-5	TRBJ1-2	CASSYGQGWGYTF	TGTGCCAGCAGTTACGGGCAGGGTTGGGGCTACACCTTC
-	-	TRBV29-1	TRBJ1-4	CSVADRTSNEKLFF	TGCAGCGTTGCCGACAGGACGTCTAATGAAAAACTGTTTTTT
-	-	TRBV10-3	TRBJ2-7	CAIKVDPNSYEQYF	TGTGCCATCAAGGTGGACCCAAACTCCTACGAGCAGTACTTC
-	-	TRBV4-1	TRBJ1-1	CASSQEEGPNTEAFF	TGCGCCAGCAGCCAAGAAGAGGGACCGAACACTGAAGCTTTCTTT
-	medium-sized	TRBV27	TRBJ2-3	CASSLSAGTDTQYF	TGTGCCAGCAGTTTATCGGCAGGGACAGATACGCAGTATTTT
-	-	TRBV27	TRBJ1-2	CASSLGGSKGYTF	TGTGCCAGCAGTTTAGGGGGCTCCAAAGGCTACACCTTC
-	-	TRBV12-5	TRBJ2-1	CASGLVLAANNEQFF	TGTGCTAGTGGTTTGGTACTGGCAGCCAACAATGAGCAGTTCTTC
-	-	TRBV5-1	TRBJ2-1	CASRQSSYNEQFF	TGCGCCAGCAGGCAGAGCTCCTACAATGAGCAGTTCTTC
-	-	TRBV27	TRBJ2-2	CASSLSGNTGELFF	TGTGCCAGCAGTTTATCGGGGAACACCGGGGAGCTGTTTTTT
-	-	TRBV30	TRBJ1-6	CAWSVLAGYNSPLHF	TGTGCCTGGAGTGTACTGGCAGGGTATAATTCACCCCTCCACTTT
-	-	TRBV10-1	TRBJ2-7	CATGKVEVDEQYF	TGCGCCACCGGCAAGGTGGAGGTGGACGAGCAGTACTTC
-	-	TRBV4-2	TRBJ1-3	CASSPLLQGSGNTIYF	TGTGCCAGCAGCCCTCTTTTACAGGGCTCCGGAAACACCATATATTTT
TRBD1	-	TRBV15	TRBJ2-1	CATSSATFTGQGRFF	TGTGCCACCAGCAGTGCGACATTCACCGGACAGGGTCGGTTCTTC
-	-	TRBV5-1	TRBJ2-7	CASSLEHEQYF	TGCGCCAGCAGCTTGGAACACGAGCAGTACTTC
-	-	TRBV27	TRBJ1-6	CASSPEQEYNSPLHF	TGTGCCAGCAGTCCAGAACAGGAATATAATTCACCCCTCCACTTT
-	-	TRBV7-6	TRBJ2-3	CASSLEVVDTQYF	TGTGCCAGCAGCTTAGAGGTTGTGGATACGCAGTATTTT
-	-	TRBV29-1	TRBJ1-3	CSVGADGNTIYF	TGCAGCGTTGGGGCAGATGGAAACACCATATATTTT
-	-	TRBV28	TRBJ1-2	CASSLARVSYGYTF	TGTGCCAGCAGTTTGGCCAGGGTTAGCTATGGCTACACCTTC
TRBD2	once	TRBV27	TRBJ2-7	CASSLGGSGTYEQYF	TGTGCCAGCAGTTTAGGGGGTAGCGGGACCTACGAGCAGTACTTC
-	-	TRBV7-2	TRBJ2-3	CASSPELGSRSDTQYF	TGTGCCAGCAGCCCCGAGCTGGGATCCAGGTCAGATACGCAGTATTTT
TRBD1	-	TRBV7-9	TRBJ2-7	CASLDRDYEQYF	TGTGCCAGCCTGGACAGGGACTACGAGCAGTACTTC
-	-	TRBV19	TRBJ1-5	CASTPGSWGGNENQPQHF	TGTGCCAGTACCCCGGGTTCGTGGGGGGGCAACGAAAATCAGCCCCAGCATTTT
TRBD1	-	TRBV18	TRBJ2-3	CASSPPGTGTDTQYF	TGTGCCAGCTCACCACCAGGGACAGGGACAGATACGCAGTATTTT
TRBD2	-	TRBV19	TRBJ2-7	CASSLSGGPSYEQYF	TGTGCCAGTAGCCTTAGCGGGGGGCCCTCCTACGAGCAGTACTTC
-	-	TRBV19	TRBJ2-7	CASSIDLRELREQYF	TGTGCCAGTAGTATAGATCTTCGGGAGCTAAGGGAGCAGTACTTC
TRBD1	-	TRBV19	TRBJ1-3	CASSEQGAGNTIYF	TGTGCCAGTAGCGAACAGGGGGCTGGAAACACCATATATTTT
-	once	TRBV27	TRBJ2-5	CASSLWRGETQYF	TGTGCCAGCAGTTTATGGAGGGGAGAGACCCAGTACTTC
TRBD2	-	TRBV27	TRBJ2-3	CASRLAGVSDTQYF	TGTGCCAGCAGGCTAGCGGGAGTTTCAGATACGCAGTATTTT
TRBD1	-	TRBV6-1	TRBJ1-4	CASSEATNRGGNEKLFF	TGTGCCAGCAGTGAAGCCACCAACAGGGGAGGGAATGAAAAACTGTTTTTT
-	-	TRBV9	TRBJ1-2	CASSGGQFYGYTF	TGTGCCAGCAGCGGGGGCCAGTTCTATGGCTACACCTTC
-	-	TRBV6-5	TRBJ2-1	CASGGPGVYNEQFF	TGTGCCAGCGGGGGCCCGGGGGTCTACAATGAGCAGTTCTTC
-	-	TRBV6-5	TRBJ2-7	CASSYSEVYEQYF	TGTGCCAGCAGTTACTCTGAAGTATACGAGCAGTACTTC
TRBD1	-	TRBV6-4	TRBJ2-1	CASSDRPGQGGNEQFF	TGTGCCAGCAGTGACCGACCGGGACAGGGAGGGAATGAGCAGTTCTTC
TRBD1	-	TRBV5-1	TRBJ2-2	CASSWTGGAGELFF	TGCGCCAGCAGCTGGACAGGGGGAGCCGGGGAGCTGTTTTTT
-	-	TRBV9	TRBJ1-2	CASSVGVYGYTF	TGTGCCAGCAGCGTGGGGGTCTATGGCTACACCTTC
-	-	TRBV6-1	TRBJ1-5	CASSEVEEYSNQPQHF	TGTGCCAGCAGTGAAGTCGAGGAATATAGCAATCAGCCCCAGCATTTT
-	-	TRBV5-6	TRBJ1-1	CASSGARTVLNTEAFF	TGTGCCAGCAGCGGGGCTCGGACAGTACTGAACACTGAAGCTTTCTTT
-	once	TRBV7-2	TRBJ2-7	CASSLGGASYEQYF	TGTGCCAGCAGCTTAGGCGGGGCGTCCTACGAGCAGTACTTC
-	few	TRBV7-6	TRBJ1-1	CASSQGNTEAFF	TGTGCCAGCAGCCAGGGGAACACTGAAGCTTTCTTT
-	-	TRBV7-9	TRBJ1-4	CASSPDPGHGPIEKLFF	TGTGCCAGCAGCCCTGACCCGGGGCACGGCCCTATTGAAAAACTGTTTTTT
TRBD1	-	TRBV9	TRBJ2-7	CASSGTGGHEQYF	TGTGCCAGCAGCGGTACAGGGGGCCACGAGCAGTACTTC
-	once	TRBV10-2	TRBJ2-3	CASSEGYTDTQYF	TGCGCCAGCAGTGAGGGTTACACAGATACGCAGTATTTT
TRBD1	-	TRBV9	TRBJ1-4	CASSVETGGDGEKLFF	TGTGCCAGCAGCGTAGAAACAGGGGGCGACGGTGAAAAACTGTTTTTT
TRBD2	-	TRBV7-2	TRBJ2-1	CASSIRTSGHHNEQFF	TGTGCCAGCAGCATTAGGACTAGCGGCCATCACAATGAGCAGTTCTTC